A single sample is the source of the 10 T cell receptor beta chains below, sequenced in a study of cytomegalovirus exposure and HLA in healthy donors. With 60 Vbeta and 13 Jbeta primers, the PCR was carried out. This table comes from immunoSEQ multiplex PCR, and its TCRdb copy is limited to in-frame clones, with some not included. The sample has around 150,000 clones, roughly 79% seen once. Sequencing input: PBMCs. These receptors all come from a young man in good health and CMV-seropositive.

Only one count was recorded for this clone. This rearrangement joins TRBV28 to TRBJ2-7; TRBD2 matches 8 bases. The CDR3 runs 12 residues. Germline trimming cut 3 bases from V and 5 bases from J; bases unmatched to any gene: 0. Germline assignment: CDR1 MDHEN and CDR2 SYDVKM. CDR3 sequence reads: CASSFGGDEQYF. DNA of the CDR3: TGTGCCAGCAGTTTCGGGGGGGACGAGCAGTACTTC.

This chain links TRBV7-2 with TRBJ2-1, with TRBD2 identical over 11 bases. In germline, CDR1 is SGHTA, CDR2 FQGNSA. The CDR3 runs to 14 residues. Unmatched junction bases numbered 6, after V lost 5 bases and J lost 9 bases. The CDR3, as DNA: TGTGCCAGCAGCCGACTAGCGGGGTTGGTTGAGCAGTTCTTC. As protein: CASSRLAGLVEQFF.

The chain employs TRBV7-7 and TRBJ2-1; TRBD2 agrees at 10 bases. The germline V gene encodes CDR1 SSHAT and CDR2 FNYEAQ (reference sequence). The ends lost 6 bases at V and 5 bases at J; junction bases unmatched: 7. CDR3 size: 15 residues. The CDR3 nucleotides read TGTGCCAGCAGTTCAGGACTAGCGGCGAACAATGAGCAGTTCTTC. This gives the protein CASSSGLAANNEQFF.

In nucleotides, the CDR3 is TGCGCCAGCAGCTTGGCCACAGGGCTGCTCCGTGAAAAACTGTTTTTT. Translated, it gives CASSLATGLLREKLFF. This chain uses TRBV5-1 with TRBJ1-4; D is possibly TRBD1 (6 bases). CDR1 is SGHRS and CDR2 is YFSETQ in the germline V gene. The V gene lost 0 bases and the J gene lost 7 bases, with 16 bases spanning the gap. This CDR3 has 16 residues. The variable domain in full, completed from reference TRBV5-1 and TRBJ1-4, reads KAGVTQTPRYLIKTRGQQVTLSCSPISGHRSVSWYQQTPGQGLQFLFEYFSETQRNKGNFPGRFSGRQFSNSRSEMNVSTLELGDSALYLCASSLATGLLREKLFFGSGTQLSVL.

The chain has TRBV9 and TRBJ1-2; 9 bases line up with TRBD1. Germline V lookup: CDR1 SGDLS, CDR2 YYNGEE. CDR3 size: 14 residues. V was clipped by 3 bases and J by 2 bases; unmatched bases: 2. For the CDR3, the DNA is TGTGCCAGCAGCGGGGACAGGGCCAACTATGGCTACACCTTC. Translation gives CASSGDRANYGYTF.

The chain couples TRBV7-9 to TRBJ2-2, with 12 bases lining up with TRBD2. The CDR3 is 15 amino acids. V was clipped by 5 bases and J by 6 bases; unmatched bases: 4. Germline CDR1 and CDR2: SEHNR and FQNEAQ (reference sequence). CDR3: CASSPRTSGAGELFF. The CDR3 DNA reads TGTGCCAGCAGCCCCCGGACTAGCGGGGCCGGGGAGCTGTTTTTT. Filled out from reference TRBV7-9 and TRBJ2-2, the complete variable domain reads DTGVSQNPRHKITKRGQNVTFRCDPISEHNRLYWYRQTLGQGPEFLTYFQNEAQLEKSRLLSDRFSAERPKGSFSTLEIQRTEQGDSAMYLCASSPRTSGAGELFFGEGSRLTVL.

This sequence joins TRBV10-1 and TRBJ2-3; D is perhaps TRBD2 (5 bases). The V end was cut by 2 bases, the J end by 5 bases, with 11 bases between. Germline-derived CDR1 and CDR2 are WNHNN and SYGVQD (reference sequence). The length of the CDR3 is 14 residues. The CDR3 loop is CASSENGVEDTQYF. The DNA for the CDR3 is TGCGCCAGCAGTGAGAACGGGGTTGAAGATACGCAGTATTTT.

The chain combines TRBV28 with TRBJ1-1; TRBD1 agrees at 12 bases. The CDR3 extends over 16 amino acids. Germline V CDR1 and CDR2: MDHEN, SYDVKM. V was pared by 6 bases and J by 5 bases, with 10 bases of the junction left unmatched. The CDR3 DNA follows: TGTGCCAGCAGAGCCGGGACAGGGGGCAGTAAGACTGAAGCTTTCTTT. This translates into CASRAGTGGSKTEAFF.

The rearrangement links TRBV15 to TRBJ2-1; TRBD2 is a possible D gene (5 bases). Germline CDR1 LNHNV, CDR2 YYDKDF (reference sequence). CDR3 length: 14 amino acids. Trimming pared 0 bases from V and 4 bases from J, leaving 7 bases between. As DNA, the CDR3 is TGTGCCACCAGCAGAGAGGGGAGTTACAATGAGCAGTTCTTC. This translates into CATSREGSYNEQFF.

The V gene is TRBV6-4, the J gene TRBJ1-5; the match to TRBD1 covers 8 bases. The CDR3 runs to 16 residues. V was clipped by 2 bases and J by 9 bases; unmatched bases: 12. Germline CDR1 is MRHNA and CDR2 is SNTAGT. The CDR3 DNA reads as TGTGCCAGCAGTGACCCGACGACAGGGGTTCTAGGGCCCCAGCATTTT. Translated, it gives CASSDPTTGVLGPQHF.